What follows are 10 T cell receptor beta chains derived from one specimen sequenced in a study of post-analysis software for immune sequencing data. Whole-study findings and limits: Patients used about five TRBV segments, including TRBV5-6, TRBV5-1 and TRBV20-1, more often than controls.

Unique molecular identifiers featured in each of the TCR beta cDNA libraries. Via MiXCR, TCRdb re-called the PCR reads, giving one row per CDR3 protein. The sample lists 400,000 to 500,000 distinct CDR3 sequences, about 39% occurring once. Their target antigens are unknown. The sequenced sample consisted of blood. Receptor source: a girl aged 2-15 years with multiple sclerosis.

This clonotype has just a few counts. This chain joins TRBV20-1 and TRBJ2-4, with 7 bases that match TRBD2. The better agreement between TRBJ2-7 and the DNA end casts doubt on the J call. This CDR3 comprises 15 residues. The germline V gene has CDR1 DFQATT and CDR2 SNEGSKA (reference sequence). The CDR3 sequence: CSASTIRKRGYEQYF. For the CDR3, the DNA is TGCAGTGCTAGTACCATCCGTAAGCGGGGCTACGAGCAGTACTTC.

On this clonotype itself: This may come from a read error, since a much larger clone is one base off. The chain is built from TRBV6-5 and TRBJ1-2; 7 bases agree with TRBD1. CDR1 is MNHEY, CDR2 SVGAGI, per germline. This CDR3 comprises 18 residues. J gave up 3 bases and V 0 bases, and 13 bases lay outside the gene matches. The CDR3 is CASSYSGSTGTKDYGYTF. In DNA, the CDR3 is TGTGCCAGCAGTTACTCGGGGTCGACAGGGACGAAGGACTATGGCTACACCTTC.

CDR3 DNA sequence: TGTGCCAGCAGCCCCGGGGGGAATTCCTACGAGCAGTACTTC. It translates to CASSPGGNSYEQYF. The chain links TRBV3-1 to TRBJ2-7; TRBD2 matches 7 bases. The CDR3 loop spans 14 amino acids. Germline V gene lookup returns CDR1 LGHDT and CDR2 YNNKEL (reference sequence). With 4 bases clipped from V and 1 base from J, the junction kept 4 bases outside the gene matches.

The chain joins TRBV28 to TRBJ2-7; D possibly corresponds to TRBD1 (5 bases). The CDR3 has 13 residues. Trimming removed 6 bases at V and 0 bases at J, with 9 bases between. In germline, CDR1 is MDHEN, CDR2 SYDVKM. For the CDR3, the DNA is TGTGCCAGCAGAAGACAGAACTCCTACGAGCAGTACTTC. Amino acids: CASRRQNSYEQYF. The entire variable domain, with the rest obtained from reference TRBV28 and TRBJ2-7, is as follows: DVKVTQSSRYLVKRTGEKVFLECVQDMDHENMFWYRQDPGLGLRLIYFSYDVKMKEKGDIPEGYSVSREKKERFSLILESASTNQTSMYLCASRRQNSYEQYFGPGTRLTVT.

This chain joins TRBV3-1 and TRBJ2-7, with D perhaps matching TRBD2 (7 bases). This CDR3 region has 15 residues. CDR1 is LGHDT and CDR2 is YNNKEL in the germline V gene (reference sequence). Trimming shortened V by 2 bases and J by 5 bases, and 16 bases separated the two germline ends. The CDR3: CASSQFGGPFHEQYF. Written as DNA, the CDR3 is TGTGCCAGCAGCCAATTCGGGGGGCCCTTCCACGAGCAGTACTTC.

The chain recombines TRBV29-1 with TRBJ1-1; D is possibly TRBD1 (6 bases). Germline V gene lookup returns CDR1 SQVTM and CDR2 ANQGSEA. This CDR3 is built from 14 residues. V was trimmed by 4 bases and J by 0 bases, leaving 12 bases between them. CDR3 sequence (DNA): TGCAGCGTTGTATGGGACAACATGAACACTGAAGCTTTCTTT. Translating gives CSVVWDNMNTEAFF.

Turning to this clonotype: An end of the junction differs from the germline gene, which may be a read error. The chain employs TRBV4-2 and TRBJ2-7; 7 bases are shared with TRBD1. Germline lookup yields CDR1 LGHNA and CDR2 YNFKEQ. This CDR3 is built from 14 residues. The CDR3 bases are TGTGCCAACAGCCAAGTGACAGGGAAAGACGAGCAGTACTTC. Encoded protein: CANSQVTGKDEQYF.

This sequence joins TRBV12-3 or TRBV12-4 and TRBJ2-3, with 8 bases identical to TRBD2. With V trimmed by 2 bases and J by 2 bases, 3 bases remained unmatched. The CDR3 contains 15 residues. The CDR3 is CASSLIAGLTDTQYF. The CDR3 coding sequence is TGTGCCAGCAGTTTAATAGCGGGACTCACAGATACGCAGTATTTT.

This clonotype occurred many times. The chain uses TRBV15 and TRBJ2-6; no clear D. The V end lost 0 bases, the J end lost 1 base, and 4 bases lay between the germline ends. CDR3 size: 15 residues. The germline gives CDR1 LNHNV, CDR2 YYDKDF (reference sequence). The CDR3 reads CATSRDRSGANVLTF. The DNA for the CDR3 is TGTGCCACCAGCAGAGATAGATCTGGGGCCAACGTCCTGACTTTC.

This clonotype was seen only a few times. The chain recombines TRBV5-1 with TRBJ2-7; 8 bases fit TRBD2. V trimming: 0 bases; J trimming: 2 bases; junction bases outside the gene matches: 7. CDR1 is SGHRS and CDR2 is YFSETQ in the germline V gene. The CDR3 contains 16 residues. CDR3 protein: CASSLVTSGGPYEQYF. The CDR3 nucleotides read TGCGCCAGCAGCTTGGTCACGAGCGGGGGCCCCTACGAGCAGTACTTC.